The clone carrying this T cell receptor (beta chain) was observed many times. CDR1 is MNHEY and CDR2 is SVGEGT in the germline V gene. The trim removed 2 bases at V and 3 bases at J, leaving 8 bases unmatched. The CDR3 consists of 16 residues. Using RNA transcripts as the source, TCR beta CDR3 regions were amplified. The HTBI primer set served for first-round RT-PCR of the TCR CDR3. Each CDR3 protein is one row after TCRdb ran MiXCR on the multiplex PCR reads. The sample has some 550,000 distinct CDR3 sequences; more than 20% are singletons. This record comes from a study of T cells in Graves' hyperthyroidism and ophthalmopathy.

The chain couples TRBV6-2 or TRBV6-3 to TRBJ2-7, with 9 positions matching TRBD2. Sequencing was performed on blood. The receptor's source is a man aged 18 to 29 with Graves' hyperthyroidism. The CDR3 DNA follows: TGTGCCAGCAGTTACGGGCTAGCGGGGACCTTCTACGAGCAGTACTTC. Residues: CASSYGLAGTFYEQYF.